The 25 T cell receptor beta chains below come from one sample, sequenced in a study of blood T cell repertoires in COVID-19. Sequenced by immunoSEQ multiplex PCR; TCRdb stores in-frame clones only, minus some. The sample lists 200,000 to 300,000 clones; about 91% were seen once. The source material was PBMCs or T cells enriched from blood (not recorded which). The receptors were sampled from a woman aged 40 to 49 with acute COVID-19.

This clone was counted between two and nine times. V gene TRBV28 combines with J gene TRBJ1-2; no firm D call. The CDR3 extends over 13 amino acids. CDR1 and CDR2 from the germline V gene are MDHEN and SYDVKM. Trimming removed 7 bases at V and 3 bases at J, with 12 bases between. The CDR3 coding sequence is TGTGCCAGCACCGTACGGGGAGACTATGGCTACACCTTC. It codes for CASTVRGDYGYTF.

The V and J genes are TRBV4-3 and TRBJ1-1, with TRBD1 matching 7 bases. Trimming removed 3 bases from V and 8 bases from J; junction bases left unmatched: 3. Germline values: CDR1 LGHNA, CDR2 YSLEER. This CDR3 has 12 amino acids. The CDR3 is CASSHRDSEAFF. Here the CDR3 DNA reads TGCGCCAGCAGCCATCGGGACAGCGAAGCTTTCTTT.

The chain recombines TRBV19 with TRBJ1-2, with TRBD1 matching 9 bases. The trim removed 5 bases at V and 2 bases at J, leaving 6 bases unmatched. CDR1 and CDR2 (germline): LNHDA, SQIVND (reference sequence). The CDR3 spans 15 residues. This chain's CDR3 is CASSPPGTGNYGYTF. The CDR3 bases are TGTGCCAGTAGTCCCCCCGGGACAGGGAACTATGGCTACACCTTC.

This rearrangement joins TRBV30 to TRBJ1-1; the D is unclear. The CDR3 consists of 13 residues. Germline V lookup: CDR1 GTSNPN, CDR2 SVGIG (reference sequence). Trimming stripped 1 base from V and 2 bases from J, with 8 bases between. CDR3 nucleotides: TGTGCCTGGAGTGCTAACAGAAACACTGAAGCTTTCTTT. It specifies CAWSANRNTEAFF.

The chain recombines TRBV27 with TRBJ2-1; the match to TRBD2 covers 13 bases. This CDR3 is 15 amino acids long. With V trimmed by 3 bases and J by 8 bases, 4 bases remained unmatched. In germline, CDR1 is MNHEY, CDR2 SMNVEV (reference sequence). CDR3 protein: CASSFGTSGIYEQFF. CDR3 sequence (DNA): TGTGCCAGCAGTTTTGGGACTAGCGGGATATATGAGCAGTTCTTC.

This chain connects TRBV2 to TRBJ1-6; 7 positions agree with TRBD1. CDR3 length equals 17 residues. V was clipped by 7 bases and J by 1 base; unmatched bases: 10. CDR1 and CDR2 (germline): SNHLY, FYNNEI. The CDR3 DNA reads as TGTGCCAGCAACGAAGAATTGGGACAGTCCTATAATTCACCCCTCCACTTT. Translating it yields CASNEELGQSYNSPLHF.

The chain employs TRBV27 and TRBJ2-1, with 8 positions matching TRBD1. Trimming took 6 bases from V and 8 from J; bases not matched to a gene: 6. Germline CDR1 reads MNHEY; CDR2 reads SMNVEV (reference sequence). The CDR3 extends over 13 amino acids. DNA for the CDR3: TGTGCCAGCAGCCATTCAGGGGGCTATGAGCAGTTCTTC. Protein sequence: CASSHSGGYEQFF.

There are a few counts of this clone. V gene TRBV27 combines with J gene TRBJ1-2; D not certain. The CDR3 length is 13 residues. CDR1 is MNHEY and CDR2 is SMNVEV in the germline V gene (reference sequence). Between the trimmed V and J ends, which lost 5 bases and 0 bases, there was a span of 7 bases. Here the CDR3 reads CASSANANYGYTF. The CDR3, as DNA: TGTGCCAGCAGTGCGAATGCTAACTATGGCTACACCTTC.

V usage is TRBV15 and J usage is TRBJ2-5; D gene uncertain. There are 12 residues in the CDR3. Trimming shortened V by 5 bases and J by 5 bases, and 9 bases separated the two germline ends. From germline, CDR1 is LNHNV and CDR2 YYDKDF (reference sequence). The CDR3 here is CATSALQETQYF. The CDR3 DNA follows: TGTGCCACCAGCGCCCTGCAGGAGACCCAGTACTTC.

The genes are TRBV10-1 and TRBJ2-7, with 7 bases lining up with TRBD2. V shed 6 bases and J 6 bases; nucleotides not matched to a gene: 8. This CDR3 comprises 13 residues. In germline, CDR1 is WNHNN, CDR2 SYGVQD (reference sequence). CDR3 in DNA: TGCGCCAGCAGGAAGACACTAGCGAGCGAGCAGTACTTC. Its protein product is CASRKTLASEQYF.

V gene TRBV5-8 combines with J gene TRBJ1-5; 10 positions match TRBD1. V trimming: 3 bases; J trimming: 6 bases; junction bases outside the gene matches: 9. Germline CDR1 reads SGHTS; CDR2 reads YDEGEE. The CDR3 runs 16 residues. In DNA form, the CDR3 reads TGTGCCAGCAGCTCGGGGACAGGGGCGCCTGGTCAGCCCCAGCATTTT. Amino acids: CASSSGTGAPGQPQHF.

This clone was counted between two and nine times. The chain couples TRBV3-1 (or the pseudogene TRBV3-2) to TRBJ2-7; 9 positions match TRBD2. The length of the CDR3 is 16 residues. Germline-derived CDR1 and CDR2 are LGHDT and YNNKEL (reference sequence). The ends lost 0 bases at V and 4 bases at J; junction bases unmatched: 7. The CDR3 coding sequence is TGTGCCAGCAGCCAAGAGAGGTGGCTAGCGGGATACGAGCAGTACTTC. It encodes CASSQERWLAGYEQYF.

This chain links TRBV28 with TRBJ2-7; 8 nucleotides agree with TRBD2. Germline values: CDR1 MDHEN, CDR2 SYDVKM. The CDR3 spans 14 residues. V shed 2 bases and J 7 bases; nucleotides not matched to a gene: 7. CDR3 in DNA: TGTGCCAGCAGTTTACACGGGGGGGTTAAGGAGCAGTACTTC. The encoded protein is CASSLHGGVKEQYF. Full variable domain (missing parts from reference TRBV28 and TRBJ2-7): DVKVTQSSRYLVKRTGEKVFLECVQDMDHENMFWYRQDPGLGLRLIYFSYDVKMKEKGDIPEGYSVSREKKERFSLILESASTNQTSMYLCASSLHGGVKEQYFGPGTRLTVT.

The chain is built from TRBV27 and TRBJ1-1, with D perhaps matching TRBD1 (6 bases). CDR1 and CDR2 (germline): MNHEY, SMNVEV (reference sequence). The CDR3 runs to 12 residues. Trimming shortened V by 3 bases and J by 7 bases, and 9 bases separated the two germline ends. CDR3 protein: CASSLTTGEAFF. CDR3 in DNA: TGTGCCAGCAGTTTGACGACAGGTGAAGCTTTCTTT.

The chain carries TRBV18 and TRBJ1-1; 7 bases are shared with TRBD1. The length of the CDR3 is 17 residues. The V gene end was trimmed by 3 bases and the J gene end by 1 base; junction bases not matched to a gene: 11. CDR1 is KGHSH and CDR2 is LQKENI in the germline V gene. The DNA of the CDR3 is TGTGCCAGCTCACCCGGCAGGGGGGCATTCGGGAACACTGAAGCTTTCTTT. As protein: CASSPGRGAFGNTEAFF.

This rearrangement joins TRBV4-1 to TRBJ2-7; possible D gene TRBD1, 6 bases. This CDR3 has 14 amino acids. Germline CDR1 and CDR2: MGHRA and YSYEKL. With 3 bases removed from V and 2 bases from J, the gap between germline ends came to 11 bases. The chain's CDR3 is CASSHPDRPYEQYF. DNA of the CDR3: TGCGCCAGCAGCCACCCAGACAGGCCCTACGAGCAGTACTTC.

The chain combines TRBV10-3 with TRBJ2-2; D may be TRBD1 (6 bases). From germline, CDR1 is ENHRY and CDR2 SYGVKD. This CDR3 spans 15 amino acids. Between the trimmed V and J ends, which lost 6 bases and 0 bases, there was a span of 11 bases. CDR3 residues: CAISPGQSNTGELFF. In nucleotides, the CDR3 is TGTGCCATCAGCCCGGGACAATCGAACACCGGGGAGCTGTTTTTT.

The V and J genes are TRBV10-3 and TRBJ2-7, with TRBD1 matching 7 bases. CDR1 and CDR2 (germline): ENHRY, SYGVKD. The CDR3 runs to 13 residues. J gave up 3 bases and V 5 bases, and 4 bases lay outside the gene matches. For the CDR3, the DNA is TGTGCCATCAGTACTGGACAGGACTACGAGCAGTACGTC. It is translated as CAISTGQDYEQYV.

This rearrangement joins TRBV2 to TRBJ2-1; D uncertain. The length of the CDR3 is 14 residues. The V end was cut by 3 bases, the J end by 5 bases, with 11 bases between. In germline, CDR1 is SNHLY, CDR2 FYNNEI. The CDR3 sequence: CASSDVNTHNEQFF. Here the CDR3 DNA reads TGTGCCAGCAGTGATGTGAATACACACAATGAGCAGTTCTTC.

The J gene is TRBJ2-5, the V gene TRBV7-2, with TRBD2 matching 7 bases. With V trimmed by 2 bases and J by 2 bases, 8 bases remained unmatched. Looked up from germline, CDR1 is SGHTA and CDR2 is FQGNSA. The CDR3 has 16 amino acids. CDR3 protein: CASSLLPSGNQETQYF. Written as DNA, the CDR3 is TGTGCCAGCAGCTTACTCCCTAGCGGTAATCAAGAGACCCAGTACTTC. Full variable domain (rest looked up from reference TRBV7-2 and TRBJ2-5): GAGVSQSPSNKVTEKGKDVELRCDPISGHTALYWYRQSLGQGLEFLIYFQGNSAPDKSGLPSDRFSAERTGGSVSTLTIQRTQQEDSAVYLCASSLLPSGNQETQYFGPGTRLLVL.

The CDR3 region is CASSLTILSGNTIYF. CDR3 sequence (DNA): TGTGCCAGCAGTTTAACGATACTCTCTGGAAACACCATATATTTT. V usage is TRBV28 and J usage is TRBJ1-3; D unresolved. This CDR3 is 15 amino acids long. V was cut by 2 bases and J by 0 bases, with 8 bases left in between. CDR1 is MDHEN, CDR2 SYDVKM, per germline. Based on the CDR3 plus reference TRBV28 and TRBJ1-3, the full variable domain is DVKVTQSSRYLVKRTGEKVFLECVQDMDHENMFWYRQDPGLGLRLIYFSYDVKMKEKGDIPEGYSVSREKKERFSLILESASTNQTSMYLCASSLTILSGNTIYFGEGSWLTVV.

The rearrangement joins TRBV25-1 to TRBJ1-5, with TRBD1 matching over 8 bases. The length of the CDR3 is 13 residues. Germline loops: CDR1 MGHDK, CDR2 SYGVNS. V trimming: 8 bases; J trimming: 5 bases; junction bases outside the gene matches: 5. CDR3 in DNA: TGTGCCAGCCGGCAGGGGGCCGATCAGCCCCAGCATTTT. This gives the protein CASRQGADQPQHF.

This chain uses TRBV5-6 with TRBJ1-3; no clear D gene. V shed 0 bases and J shed 3 bases, with 13 bases lying between them. Per germline, CDR1 SGHDT and CDR2 YYEEEE. The CDR3 length is 16 residues. This CDR3 is CASSLVGSGFGNTIYF. The CDR3, as DNA: TGTGCCAGCAGCTTGGTAGGTTCGGGATTTGGAAACACCATATATTTT.

This clone was counted once. The J gene is TRBJ2-1, the V gene TRBV7-3, with a tentative D call TRBD2 (6 bases). Germline values: CDR1 SGHTA, CDR2 FQGTGA. This CDR3 is built from 15 residues. Trimming removed 0 bases from V and 2 bases from J, with 8 bases in between. CDR3 DNA: TGTGCCAGCAGCTTAACCAGGACTACCTACAATGAGCAGTTCTTC. Its protein product is CASSLTRTTYNEQFF. Full variable domain (rest looked up from reference TRBV7-3 and TRBJ2-1): GAGVSQTPSNKVTEKGKYVELRCDPISGHTALYWYRQSLGQGPEFLIYFQGTGAADDSGLPNDRFFAVRPEGSVSTLKIQRTERGDSAVYLCASSLTRTTYNEQFFGPGTRLTVL.

The chain couples TRBV6-5 to TRBJ1-5, with D perhaps TRBD1 (5 bases). The CDR3 loop spans 14 amino acids. The V and J ends lost 5 bases and 5 bases respectively, with 13 bases between them. Per germline, CDR1 MNHEY and CDR2 SVGAGI. CDR3 in amino acids: CASSNQGYDQPQHF. CDR3 nucleotide sequence: TGTGCCAGCAGTAATCAGGGTTACGATCAGCCCCAGCATTTT.